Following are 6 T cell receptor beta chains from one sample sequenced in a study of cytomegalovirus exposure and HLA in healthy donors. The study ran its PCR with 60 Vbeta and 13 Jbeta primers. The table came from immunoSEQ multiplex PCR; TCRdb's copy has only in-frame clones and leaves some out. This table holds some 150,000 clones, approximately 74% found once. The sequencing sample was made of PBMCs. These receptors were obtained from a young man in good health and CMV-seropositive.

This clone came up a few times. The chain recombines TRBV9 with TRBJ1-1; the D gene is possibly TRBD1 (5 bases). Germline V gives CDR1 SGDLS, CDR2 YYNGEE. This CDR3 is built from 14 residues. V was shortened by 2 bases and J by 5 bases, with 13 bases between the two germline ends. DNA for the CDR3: TGTGCCAGCAGCGTTCCTCCCGGGGGGACTGAAGCTTTCTTT. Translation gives CASSVPPGGTEAFF.

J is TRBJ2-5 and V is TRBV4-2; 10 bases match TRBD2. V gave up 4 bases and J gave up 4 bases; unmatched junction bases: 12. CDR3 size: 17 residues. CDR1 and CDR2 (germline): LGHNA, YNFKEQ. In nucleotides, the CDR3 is TGTGCCAGCAGCCCCGAAGATCTTAGACTAGCGGGAGAGACCCAGTACTTC. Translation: CASSPEDLRLAGETQYF.

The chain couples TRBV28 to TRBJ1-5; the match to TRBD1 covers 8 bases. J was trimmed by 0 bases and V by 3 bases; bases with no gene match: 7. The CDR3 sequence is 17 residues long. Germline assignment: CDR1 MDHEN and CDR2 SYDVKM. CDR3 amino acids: CASSFSGTGSSNQPQHF. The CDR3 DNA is TGTGCCAGCAGTTTTTCCGGGACAGGTTCTAGCAATCAGCCCCAGCATTTT.

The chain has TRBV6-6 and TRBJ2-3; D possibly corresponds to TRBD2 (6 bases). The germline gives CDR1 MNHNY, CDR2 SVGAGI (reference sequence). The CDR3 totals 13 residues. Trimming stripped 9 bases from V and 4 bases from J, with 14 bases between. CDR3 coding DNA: TGTGCCAGTGTCACTAGCATTTCAGATACGCAGTATTTT. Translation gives CASVTSISDTQYF.

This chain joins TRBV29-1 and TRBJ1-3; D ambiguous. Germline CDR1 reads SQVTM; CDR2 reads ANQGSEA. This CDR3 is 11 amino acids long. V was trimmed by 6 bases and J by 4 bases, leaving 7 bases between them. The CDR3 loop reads CSVRGGNTIYF. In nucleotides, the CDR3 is TGCAGCGTGCGAGGGGGAAACACCATATATTTT.

CDR3 coding DNA: TGTGCCAGCAGCACCCGGGACAGGAGATCCTACGAGCAGTACTTC. This codes for CASSTRDRRSYEQYF. The chain links TRBV5-4 to TRBJ2-7, with 8 bases fitting TRBD1. V trimming: 4 bases; J trimming: 1 base; junction bases outside the gene matches: 7. The CDR3 is 15 residues long. Germline CDR1 reads SGHNT; CDR2 reads YYREEE (reference sequence).